The clone carrying this TCR beta chain was seen only a few times. The sample comes from a study of blood T cells in healthy people across ages. A sample-barcoded 5' primer and a J-beta primer mix were used in a second PCR of roughly 7 to 11 cycles. One entry per CDR3 protein, called by TCRdb with MiXCR from the 5' RACE reads. The sample comprises some 730,000 distinct CDR3 sequences, 22% of which are singletons, and around 22% rests with the top ten. The CDR3 runs to 16 residues. The V gene lost 5 bases and the J gene lost 2 bases, with 17 bases spanning the gap. CDR1 and CDR2 (germline): MNHEY, SMNVEV (reference sequence).

This clonotype was sampled from a man in his 70s in good health. The sample consisted of blood. The chain links TRBV27 to TRBJ2-3, with a tentative D call TRBD2 (6 bases). The CDR3 sequence is CASSAFSGASTDTQYF. CDR3 DNA: TGTGCCAGCAGTGCCTTTTCGGGAGCCTCCACAGATACGCAGTATTTT.